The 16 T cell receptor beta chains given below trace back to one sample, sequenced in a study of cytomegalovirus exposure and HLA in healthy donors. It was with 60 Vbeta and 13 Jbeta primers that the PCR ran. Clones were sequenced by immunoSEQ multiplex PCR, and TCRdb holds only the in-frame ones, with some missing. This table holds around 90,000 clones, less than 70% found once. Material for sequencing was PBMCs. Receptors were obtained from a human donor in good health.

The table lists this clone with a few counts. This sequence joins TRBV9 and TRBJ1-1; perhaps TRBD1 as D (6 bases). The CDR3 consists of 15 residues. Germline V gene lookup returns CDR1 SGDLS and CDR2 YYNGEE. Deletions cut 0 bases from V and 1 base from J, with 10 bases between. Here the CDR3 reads CASSVVETGNTEAFF. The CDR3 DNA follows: TGTGCCAGCAGCGTAGTAGAGACAGGGAACACTGAAGCTTTCTTT. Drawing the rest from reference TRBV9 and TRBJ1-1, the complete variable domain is DSGVTQTPKHLITATGQRVTLRCSPRSGDLSVYWYQQSLDQGLQFLIQYYNGEERAKGNILERFSAQQFPDLHSELNLSSLELGDSALYFCASSVVETGNTEAFFGQGTRLTVV.

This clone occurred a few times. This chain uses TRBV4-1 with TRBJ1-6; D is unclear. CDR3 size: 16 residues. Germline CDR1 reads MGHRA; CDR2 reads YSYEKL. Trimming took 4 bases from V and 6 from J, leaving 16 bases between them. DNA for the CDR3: TGCGCCAGCAGCCTGGGTCTTGCGTACAGTAATTCACCCCTCCACTTT. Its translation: CASSLGLAYSNSPLHF.

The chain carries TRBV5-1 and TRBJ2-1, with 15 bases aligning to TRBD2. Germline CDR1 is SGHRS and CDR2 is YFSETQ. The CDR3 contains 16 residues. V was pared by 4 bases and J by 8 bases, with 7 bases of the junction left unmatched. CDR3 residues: CASSAGLAGGRDEQFF. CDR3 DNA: TGCGCCAGCAGCGCCGGACTAGCGGGGGGGCGGGATGAGCAGTTCTTC.

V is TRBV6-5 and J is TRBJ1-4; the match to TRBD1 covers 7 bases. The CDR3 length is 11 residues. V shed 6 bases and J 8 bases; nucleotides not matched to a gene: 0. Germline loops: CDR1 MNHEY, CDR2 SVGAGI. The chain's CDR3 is CASSRGEKLFF. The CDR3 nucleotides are TGTGCCAGCAGCAGGGGGGAAAAACTGTTTTTT.

CDR3 sequence: CSVLPGQGRNYGYTF. In DNA, the CDR3 is TGCAGCGTCCTACCGGGACAGGGGCGTAACTATGGCTACACCTTC. The V and J genes are TRBV29-1 and TRBJ1-2; 10 positions match TRBD1. Germline V gene data show CDR1 as SQVTM and CDR2 as ANQGSEA. The V gene end was trimmed by 6 bases and the J gene end by 1 base; junction bases not matched to a gene: 8. The CDR3 spans 15 residues.

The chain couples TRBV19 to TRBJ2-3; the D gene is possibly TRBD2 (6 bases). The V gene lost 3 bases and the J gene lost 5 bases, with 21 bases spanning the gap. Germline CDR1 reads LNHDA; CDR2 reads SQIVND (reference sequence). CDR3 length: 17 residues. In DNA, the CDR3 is TGTGCCAGTAGTATCTCCTCGAGGACGCCGGGGGTAGATACGCAGTATTTT. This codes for CASSISSRTPGVDTQYF.

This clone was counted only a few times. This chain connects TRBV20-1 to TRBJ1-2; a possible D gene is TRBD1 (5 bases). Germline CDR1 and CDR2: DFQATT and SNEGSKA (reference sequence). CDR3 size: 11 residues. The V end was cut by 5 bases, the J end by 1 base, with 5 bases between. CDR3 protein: CSADSNYGYTF. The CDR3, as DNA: TGCAGTGCTGACAGTAACTATGGCTACACCTTC.

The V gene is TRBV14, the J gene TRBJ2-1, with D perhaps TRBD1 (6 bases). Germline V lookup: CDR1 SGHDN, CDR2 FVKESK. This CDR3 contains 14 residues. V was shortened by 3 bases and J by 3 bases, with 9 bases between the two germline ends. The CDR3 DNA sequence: TGTGCCAGCAGCCATCGGACAGTCTACAATGAGCAGTTCTTC. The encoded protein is CASSHRTVYNEQFF.

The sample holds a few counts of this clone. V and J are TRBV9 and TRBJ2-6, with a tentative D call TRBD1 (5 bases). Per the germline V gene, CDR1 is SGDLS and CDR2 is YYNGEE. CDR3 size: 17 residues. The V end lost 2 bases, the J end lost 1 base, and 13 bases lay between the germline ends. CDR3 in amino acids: CASSVTDSDSGANVLTF. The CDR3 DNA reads TGTGCCAGCAGCGTTACAGACAGCGATTCTGGGGCCAACGTCCTGACTTTC.

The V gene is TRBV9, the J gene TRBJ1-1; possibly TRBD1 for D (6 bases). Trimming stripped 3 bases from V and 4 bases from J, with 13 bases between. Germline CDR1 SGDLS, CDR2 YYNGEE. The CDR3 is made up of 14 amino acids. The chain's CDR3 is CASSALQGITEAFF. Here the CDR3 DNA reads TGTGCCAGCAGCGCCCTACAGGGAATCACTGAAGCTTTCTTT.

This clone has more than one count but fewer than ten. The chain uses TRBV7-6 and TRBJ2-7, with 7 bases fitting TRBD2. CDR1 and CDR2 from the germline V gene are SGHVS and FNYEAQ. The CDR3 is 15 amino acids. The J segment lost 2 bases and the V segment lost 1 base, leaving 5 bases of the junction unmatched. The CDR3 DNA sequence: TGTGCCAGCAGCTTAGGAGCGGGGCAGACCTACGAGCAGTACTTC. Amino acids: CASSLGAGQTYEQYF.

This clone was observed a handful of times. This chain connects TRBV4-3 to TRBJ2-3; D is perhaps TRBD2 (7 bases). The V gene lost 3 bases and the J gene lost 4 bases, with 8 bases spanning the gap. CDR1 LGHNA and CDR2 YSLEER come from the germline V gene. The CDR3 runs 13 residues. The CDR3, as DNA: TGCGCCAGCAGCCAGCGGGGGCCAGATACGCAGTATTTT. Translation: CASSQRGPDTQYF.

The CDR3 is CASSRLHDRLSSTGELFF. The CDR3 DNA reads TGTGCCAGCTCACGACTACACGACAGGCTCTCCTCCACCGGGGAGCTGTTTTTT. The rearrangement joins TRBV18 to TRBJ2-2; D is possibly TRBD1 (6 bases). V lost 4 bases to trimming and J lost 4 bases, with 22 bases between them. There are 18 residues in the CDR3. Looked up from germline, CDR1 is KGHSH and CDR2 is LQKENI.

For the CDR3, the DNA is TGTGCCAGCAGCCCGGACAGGGTCTATGGCTACACCTTC. Protein product: CASSPDRVYGYTF. V usage is TRBV5-4 and J usage is TRBJ1-2, with TRBD1 matching over 8 bases. The J segment lost 4 bases and the V segment lost 4 bases, leaving 3 bases of the junction unmatched. This CDR3 spans 13 amino acids. Per the germline V gene, CDR1 is SGHNT and CDR2 is YYREEE (reference sequence).

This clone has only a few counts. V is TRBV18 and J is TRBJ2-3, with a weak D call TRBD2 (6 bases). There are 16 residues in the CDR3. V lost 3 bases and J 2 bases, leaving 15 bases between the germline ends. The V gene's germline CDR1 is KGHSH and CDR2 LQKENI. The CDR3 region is CASSPRSSENTDTQYF. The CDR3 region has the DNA TGTGCCAGCTCACCTAGGTCTAGCGAGAACACAGATACGCAGTATTTT.

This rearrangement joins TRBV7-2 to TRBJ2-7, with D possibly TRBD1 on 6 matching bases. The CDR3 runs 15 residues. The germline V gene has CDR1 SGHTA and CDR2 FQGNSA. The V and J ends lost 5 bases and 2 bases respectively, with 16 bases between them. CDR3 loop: CASSPQQGYPYEQYF. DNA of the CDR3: TGTGCCAGCAGCCCGCAACAGGGTTACCCCTACGAGCAGTACTTC.